What follows are 30 T cell receptor beta chains derived from one specimen sequenced in a study of cytomegalovirus exposure and HLA in healthy donors. Primers included in the PCR were 60 Vbeta and 13 Jbeta primers. Clones were sequenced by immunoSEQ multiplex PCR, and TCRdb holds only the in-frame ones, with some missing. Of approximately 70,000 clones listed, around three quarters were seen once; the top ten hold about 6.5%. Sequences were obtained from PBMCs. The receptors shown here come from a man aged 45-65 years in good health and CMV-seronegative.

This chain joins TRBV7-3 and TRBJ2-6, with no clear D. This CDR3 spans 13 amino acids. Germline V gene lookup returns CDR1 SGHTA and CDR2 FQGTGA. V lost 5 bases and J lost 2, with 4 bases in between. The CDR3 region is CASSAPGANVLTF. CDR3 DNA sequence: TGTGCCAGCAGCGCGCCTGGGGCCAACGTCCTGACTTTC.

V and J are TRBV5-1 and TRBJ2-2, with TRBD2 identical over 12 bases. The CDR3 has 15 amino acids. Germline assignment: CDR1 SGHRS and CDR2 YFSETQ. Trimming cost V 7 bases and J 6 bases; bases outside gene matches: 7. The chain's CDR3 is CASGRLAGEAGELFF. The CDR3 DNA is TGCGCCAGCGGCCGACTAGCGGGGGAGGCCGGGGAGCTGTTTTTT. Full variable domain (rest looked up from reference TRBV5-1 and TRBJ2-2): KAGVTQTPRYLIKTRGQQVTLSCSPISGHRSVSWYQQTPGQGLQFLFEYFSETQRNKGNFPGRFSGRQFSNSRSEMNVSTLELGDSALYLCASGRLAGEAGELFFGEGSRLTVL.

The sample holds one count of this clone. The genes are TRBV5-1 and TRBJ2-7; D not resolved. This CDR3 is built from 15 residues. CDR1 and CDR2 (germline): SGHRS, YFSETQ. With 3 bases removed from V and 1 base from J, the gap between germline ends came to 14 bases. Here the CDR3 reads CASSSRSGISYEQYF. The CDR3, as DNA: TGCGCCAGCAGCTCCCGGAGTGGAATTTCCTACGAGCAGTACTTC.

The V call is TRBV28, the J call TRBJ1-2; perhaps TRBD1 as D (6 bases). CDR1 and CDR2 from the germline V gene are MDHEN and SYDVKM. V was pared by 7 bases and J by 8 bases, with 14 bases between. There are 12 residues in the CDR3. As DNA, the CDR3 is TGTGCCAGCACCTCAGACAGGCAAGGCTACACCTTC. Amino acids: CASTSDRQGYTF.

V and J are TRBV11-3 and TRBJ1-2, with 8 nucleotides matching TRBD1. The CDR3 covers 16 residues. Germline V CDR1 and CDR2: SGHNT, YENEEA. J was trimmed by 5 bases and V by 5 bases; bases with no gene match: 13. The CDR3 region has the DNA TGTGCCAGCAGCCCCCCACCGGGACAGGAGAGATATGGCTACACCTTC. This encodes CASSPPPGQERYGYTF.

The chain combines TRBV25-1 with TRBJ1-2; tentative D call: TRBD1 (6 bases). This CDR3 is 12 amino acids long. V was cut by 6 bases and J by 6 bases, with 11 bases left in between. Germline V CDR1 and CDR2: MGHDK, SYGVNS. Here the CDR3 DNA reads TGTGCCAGCAGCCTCACAGGGCATGGCTACACCTTC. Residues: CASSLTGHGYTF.

Turning to this clone: Sequence at one end of the junction differs from germline and may be a read error. The V call is TRBV5-1, the J call TRBJ2-2; weak D call: TRBD1 (6 bases). CDR1 is SGHRS and CDR2 is YFSETQ in the germline V gene. The CDR3 runs 15 residues. The CDR3 protein is CASSFAGVNAGELFF. CDR3 DNA: TGCGCCAGCAGCTTTGCAGGGGTGAACGCCGGGGAGCTGTTTTTT.

This clone has just a few counts. J is TRBJ1-5 and V is TRBV5-1, with D possibly TRBD1 on 6 matching bases. From germline, CDR1 is SGHRS and CDR2 YFSETQ. The CDR3 is 16 amino acids. Trimming took 0 bases from V and 4 from J, leaving 14 bases between them. The CDR3 sequence: CASSLEPGQPNQPQHF. As DNA, the CDR3 is TGCGCCAGCAGCTTGGAGCCTGGACAGCCAAATCAGCCCCAGCATTTT.

The chain employs TRBV7-2 and TRBJ1-2; 8 bases match TRBD1. CDR3 size: 15 residues. V shed 5 bases and J 5 bases; nucleotides not matched to a gene: 10. Germline loops: CDR1 SGHTA, CDR2 FQGNSA. The CDR3 DNA reads as TGTGCCAGCAGCACCAAAACAGGGGGAGGGTATGGCTACACCTTC. Amino acid sequence: CASSTKTGGGYGYTF.

The V call is TRBV20-1, the J call TRBJ2-7; unclear D gene. Germline CDR1 is DFQATT and CDR2 is SNEGSKA (reference sequence). Trimming left V 6 bases short and J 0 bases short, with 6 bases between. The CDR3 covers 11 residues. CDR3 residues: CSARSSYEQYF. As DNA, the CDR3 is TGCAGTGCGCGTAGCTCCTACGAGCAGTACTTC.

The gene calls are TRBV11-2 and TRBJ1-1, with 12 bases that match TRBD1. V dropped 3 bases and J dropped 0; count of bases not matched to a gene: 5. The CDR3 has 17 amino acids. Germline CDR1 is SGHAT and CDR2 is FQNNGV. The CDR3 nucleotides read TGTGCCAGCAGCTTCCGGGACAGGGGGCTTATGAACACTGAAGCTTTCTTT. This sequence encodes CASSFRDRGLMNTEAFF.

The genes are TRBV30 and TRBJ1-1, with D maybe TRBD1 (5 bases). Looked up from germline, CDR1 is GTSNPN and CDR2 is SVGIG (reference sequence). V gave up 1 base and J gave up 6 bases, with 15 bases separating them. This CDR3 comprises 14 residues. CDR3 DNA: TGTGCCTGGAGTGACCCCAGCAGGGTCCCTGAAGCTTTCTTT. It yields the protein CAWSDPSRVPEAFF.

The chain couples TRBV7-8 to TRBJ2-5, with D possibly matching TRBD2 (6 bases). Germline lookup yields CDR1 SGHVS and CDR2 FQNEAQ. V was pared by 5 bases and J by 1 base, with 14 bases between. The CDR3 covers 15 residues. CDR3 protein: CASSLNRGLQETQYF. Written as DNA, the CDR3 is TGTGCCAGCAGCCTCAATCGGGGACTCCAAGAGACCCAGTACTTC. Based on the CDR3 plus reference TRBV7-8 and TRBJ2-5, the full variable domain is GAGVSQSPRYKVAKRGQDVALRCDPISGHVSLFWYQQALGQGPEFLTYFQNEAQLDKSGLPSDRFFAERPEGSVSTLKIQRTQQEDSAVYLCASSLNRGLQETQYFGPGTRLLVL.

The chain links TRBV28 to TRBJ2-5; D not certain. The length of the CDR3 is 11 residues. Between the trimmed V and J ends, which lost 6 bases and 1 base, there was a span of 3 bases. Germline V gives CDR1 MDHEN, CDR2 SYDVKM. The CDR3 DNA reads as TGTGCCAGCAGCTCCCAAGAGACCCAGTACTTC. Translated: CASSSQETQYF.

The V call is TRBV6-5, the J call TRBJ1-6, with TRBD1 matching 9 bases. V lost 6 bases to trimming and J lost 10 bases; unmatched junction nucleotides: 4. The germline V gene has CDR1 MNHEY and CDR2 SVGAGI. The length of the CDR3 is 13 residues. The CDR3 protein is CASRGTGYSPLHF. The CDR3 nucleotides are TGTGCCAGCAGAGGGACAGGGTACTCACCCCTCCACTTT.

The rearrangement links TRBV28 to TRBJ2-7; perhaps TRBD2 as D (5 bases). The V end was cut by 5 bases, the J end by 2 bases, with 13 bases between. Germline CDR1 MDHEN, CDR2 SYDVKM. The CDR3 extends over 14 amino acids. The CDR3 DNA reads TGTGCCAGCAGTCGTCCGGGATCCACCTACGAGCAGTACTTC. Protein sequence: CASSRPGSTYEQYF.

The chain has TRBV5-4 and TRBJ2-1; a possible D gene is TRBD1 (6 bases). The germline gives CDR1 SGHNT, CDR2 YYREEE (reference sequence). This CDR3 comprises 13 residues. The V end was cut by 2 bases, the J end by 4 bases, with 7 bases between. The CDR3 region is CASSLQGYNEQFF. CDR3 bases: TGTGCCAGCAGCTTACAGGGATACAATGAGCAGTTCTTC.

The table lists this clone with a count of one. The chain recombines TRBV2 with TRBJ1-5, with 9 nucleotides matching TRBD1. V lost 8 bases and J lost 5; bases outside the gene matches: 10. This CDR3 is built from 15 residues. Germline V gene data show CDR1 as SNHLY and CDR2 as FYNNEI. The CDR3 is CASRFWTGVDQPQHF. CDR3 sequence (DNA): TGTGCCAGCCGTTTTTGGACAGGGGTCGATCAGCCCCAGCATTTT. Full variable domain (remainder filled in from reference TRBV2 and TRBJ1-5): EPEVTQTPSHQVTQMGQEVILRCVPISNHLYFYWYRQILGQKVEFLVSFYNNEISEKSEIFDDQFSVERPDGSNFTLKIRSTKLEDSAMYFCASRFWTGVDQPQHFGDGTRLSIL.

There are a few counts of this clone. This chain links TRBV29-1 with TRBJ2-2; 9 positions agree with TRBD2. Losses at the gene ends were 7 bases for V and 4 bases for J; bases not matched to a gene: 7. The length of the CDR3 is 14 residues. In germline, CDR1 is SQVTM, CDR2 ANQGSEA. CDR3 loop: CSGSGTSLTGELFF. DNA for the CDR3: TGCAGCGGGTCCGGGACTAGCCTCACCGGGGAGCTGTTTTTT.

This sequence joins TRBV5-4 and TRBJ2-1; D is perhaps TRBD2 (5 bases). Per germline, CDR1 SGHNT and CDR2 YYREEE (reference sequence). This CDR3 has 12 residues. Trimming removed 4 bases at V and 6 bases at J, with 8 bases between. For the CDR3, the DNA is TGTGCCAGCAGCAGTACTAGCAATGAGCAGTTCTTC. It is translated as CASSSTSNEQFF.

The chain joins TRBV29-1 to TRBJ2-7, with D maybe TRBD1 (6 bases). Per the germline V gene, CDR1 is SQVTM and CDR2 is ANQGSEA. The CDR3 is made up of 12 amino acids. Trimming left V 8 bases short and J 2 bases short, with 13 bases between. The CDR3 spells CSWAGETYEQYF. CDR3 DNA: TGCAGCTGGGCAGGGGAAACCTACGAGCAGTACTTC.

The chain recombines TRBV20-1 with TRBJ2-1; 10 nucleotides match TRBD1. CDR1 is DFQATT, CDR2 SNEGSKA, per germline (reference sequence). The CDR3 spans 11 residues. Trimming took 6 bases from V and 12 from J; bases not matched to a gene: 5. CDR3 region: CSATTGGRQFF. In nucleotides, the CDR3 is TGCAGTGCGACGACAGGGGGCCGGCAGTTCTTC.

The chain has TRBV28 and TRBJ2-4; TRBD2 agrees at 7 bases. CDR1 and CDR2 from the germline V gene are MDHEN and SYDVKM. V dropped 4 bases and J dropped 6; count of bases not matched to a gene: 12. CDR3 size: 16 residues. The CDR3 reads CASSSQGGMRLNIQYF. The DNA of the CDR3 is TGTGCCAGCAGTTCGCAGGGAGGGATGAGATTAAACATTCAGTACTTC.

This clone has just a few counts. The V and J genes are TRBV30 and TRBJ2-5; D is perhaps TRBD1 (5 bases). Germline assignment: CDR1 GTSNPN and CDR2 SVGIG (reference sequence). The ends were cut back, 2 bases at V and 5 bases at J, with 15 bases in the middle. The CDR3 is 14 amino acids. CDR3 sequence reads: CAWSSTAYTETQYF. As DNA, the CDR3 is TGTGCCTGGAGTTCGACAGCTTACACTGAGACCCAGTACTTC.

For the CDR3, the DNA is TGCGCCAGCAGCCAAGATCAGAGGTCCCCACAGTTCTTC. As protein: CASSQDQRSPQFF. The V call is TRBV4-1, the J call TRBJ2-1; D remains ambiguous. In germline, CDR1 is MGHRA, CDR2 YSYEKL. Trimming removed 0 bases from V and 13 bases from J, with 13 bases in between. The CDR3 has 13 amino acids.

V and J are TRBV30 and TRBJ1-4; no definite D call. Germline V gene sequence: CDR1 GTSNPN, CDR2 SVGIG (reference sequence). The CDR3 contains 12 residues. Deletions cut 1 base from V and 7 bases from J, with 7 bases between. CDR3 DNA sequence: TGTGCCTGGAGTGCGGAGACTGAAAAACTGTTTTTT. Its protein product is CAWSAETEKLFF.

The chain carries TRBV7-6 and TRBJ2-1; 16 positions match TRBD2. V lost 4 bases and J lost 7; bases outside the gene matches: 4. CDR1 and CDR2 (germline): SGHVS, FNYEAQ. The CDR3 runs 16 residues. This CDR3 reads CASSSGLAGGWNEQFF. CDR3 DNA: TGTGCCAGCAGCTCGGGACTAGCGGGAGGGTGGAATGAGCAGTTCTTC. Full variable domain (rest looked up from reference TRBV7-6 and TRBJ2-1): GAGVSQSPRYKVTKRGQDVALRCDPISGHVSLYWYRQALGQGPEFLTYFNYEAQQDKSGLPNDRFSAERPEGSISTLTIQRTEQRDSAMYRCASSSGLAGGWNEQFFGPGTRLTVL.

CDR3 protein: CASSLGADTDTQYF. As DNA, the CDR3 is TGCGCCAGCAGCTTGGGGGCAGACACAGATACGCAGTATTTT. The J gene is TRBJ2-3, the V gene TRBV5-1; D unresolved. The germline CDR1 and CDR2 sequences are SGHRS and YFSETQ. This CDR3 region has 14 residues. V was shortened by 0 bases and J by 2 bases, with 7 bases between the two germline ends.

This chain uses TRBV7-2 with TRBJ2-7; possibly TRBD2 for D (6 bases). CDR1 is SGHTA, CDR2 FQGNSA, per germline. V was shortened by 6 bases and J by 3 bases, with 18 bases between the two germline ends. CDR3 length: 15 amino acids. CDR3 nucleotide sequence: TGTGCCAGCAGTCTTGGATGGCGGGGAAGCTACGAGCAGTACTTC. This codes for CASSLGWRGSYEQYF.

The J gene is TRBJ2-2, the V gene TRBV5-1; 8 bases are a match to TRBD1. The CDR3 contains 17 residues. Germline trimming cut 5 bases from V and 2 bases from J; bases unmatched to any gene: 11. Germline CDR1 reads SGHRS; CDR2 reads YFSETQ. The CDR3 DNA is TGCGCCAGCAGGTCACCTTCAGGGGGCCCCAACACCGGGGAGCTGTTTTTT. It is translated as CASRSPSGGPNTGELFF.